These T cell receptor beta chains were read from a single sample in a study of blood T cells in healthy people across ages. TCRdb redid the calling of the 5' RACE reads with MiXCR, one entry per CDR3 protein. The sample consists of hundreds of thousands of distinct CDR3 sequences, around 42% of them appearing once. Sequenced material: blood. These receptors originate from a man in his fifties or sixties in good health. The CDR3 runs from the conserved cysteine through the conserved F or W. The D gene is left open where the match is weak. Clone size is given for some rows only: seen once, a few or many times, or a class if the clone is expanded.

CAWSPGGGRDTQYF,TGTGCCTGGAGTCCTGGCGGGGGTAGAGATACGCAGTATTTT,TRBD2,TRBJ2-3,TRBV30,NA
CASSLQGGWPQHF,TGTGCCAGCAGTTTGCAGGGTGGTTGGCCCCAGCATTTT,NA,TRBJ1-5,TRBV12-3/TRBV12-4,NA
CASSLPSPYEQYF,TGTGCCAGCAGTTTACCGTCCCCCTACGAGCAGTACTTC,NA,TRBJ2-7,TRBV28,few
CASIGGGASYEQYF,TGTGCCAGCATTGGCGGGGGAGCCTCCTACGAGCAGTACTTC,TRBD2,TRBJ2-7,TRBV28,few
CASSPRDRYSSYNEQFF,TGTGCCAGCAGCCCACGCGACAGATACAGCTCCTACAATGAGCAGTTCTTC,NA,TRBJ2-1,TRBV7-2,NA
CASSSPNYGYTF,TGTGCCAGCAGCTCACCTAACTATGGCTACACCTTC,NA,TRBJ1-2,TRBV11-2,few
CATSSLTPPKISNEQFF,TGTGCCACCAGCAGCTTAACCCCCCCCAAGATATCGAATGAGCAGTTCTTC,NA,TRBJ2-1,TRBV15,NA
CASSYQPWHEQYF,TGTGCCAGCAGTTACCAACCTTGGCACGAGCAGTACTTC,NA,TRBJ2-7,TRBV27,NA
CATASLDRGQPQHF,TGTGCCACCGCCTCGTTGGACAGGGGCCAGCCCCAGCATTTT,TRBD1,TRBJ1-5,TRBV15,NA
CASSSSFKKGHYEQYF,TGTGCCAGCAGCTCCTCGTTTAAAAAGGGACACTACGAGCAGTACTTC,NA,TRBJ2-7,TRBV5-5,few
CASSQDPRTNQPQHF,TGTGCCAGCAGCCAAGATCCCCGTACTAATCAGCCCCAGCATTTT,NA,TRBJ1-5,TRBV14,few
CASSLENYEQYF,TGTGCCAGCAGCTTGGAGAACTACGAGCAGTACTTC,NA,TRBJ2-7,TRBV5-5,many
CASSLSRSVTEAFF,TGTGCCAGCAGCTTATCCAGGTCCGTCACTGAAGCTTTCTTT,NA,TRBJ1-1,TRBV11-2,NA
CATSRVGGSSYEQYF,TGTGCCACCAGCAGGGTAGGGGGTAGCTCCTACGAGCAGTACTTC,NA,TRBJ2-7,TRBV15,NA
CASSSPGQANYGYTF,TGTGCCAGCAGTTCGCCGGGACAGGCGAACTATGGCTACACCTTC,TRBD1,TRBJ1-2,TRBV6-5,once
CASSLNTWGYEQYF,TGTGCCAGCAGTTTGAATACATGGGGCTACGAGCAGTACTTC,NA,TRBJ2-7,TRBV27,NA
CASSGGGDRAYEQYF,TGTGCCAGCAGCGGAGGAGGAGACAGGGCCTACGAGCAGTACTTC,TRBD1,TRBJ2-7,TRBV7-9,NA
CASRPGGPYNEQFF,TGTGCCAGCAGACCCGGGGGGCCCTACAATGAGCAGTTCTTC,NA,TRBJ2-1,TRBV6-2/TRBV6-3,few
CASTQGAWDEQYF,TGTGCCAGCACCCAGGGGGCCTGGGACGAGCAGTACTTC,TRBD1,TRBJ2-7,TRBV7-2,NA
CATSTDRVNEQFF,TGTGCCACCAGCACGGACAGGGTAAATGAGCAGTTCTTC,TRBD1,TRBJ2-1,TRBV15,few
CASSKNDYEQYF,TGTGCCAGCAGCAAGAATGACTACGAGCAGTACTTC,NA,TRBJ2-7,TRBV9,few
CASSSISGRGNEKLFF,TGTGCCAGCAGCTCGATATCAGGGCGGGGAAATGAAAAACTGTTTTTT,NA,TRBJ1-4,TRBV7-2,once
CASSSSPGVFYNEQFF,TGCGCCAGCAGCTCCTCCCCAGGGGTTTTCTACAATGAGCAGTTCTTC,NA,TRBJ2-1,TRBV5-1,many
CASSLAGGGYEQYF,TGCGCCAGCAGCTTGGCCGGAGGGGGGTACGAGCAGTACTTC,NA,TRBJ2-7,TRBV5-1,many
CASGRTGVMQETQYF,TGTGCCAGCGGGAGGACAGGGGTAATGCAAGAGACCCAGTACTTC,TRBD1,TRBJ2-5,TRBV6-2/TRBV6-3,NA